This TCR beta chain was found in a study of neurological immune-mediated disorders. The study's findings and limits: None of the CDR3 amino acid sequences found in expanded clones was shared across subjects. This suggests that the TCR-beta repertoires were private in all groups. Multiple sclerosis, the disease with the least TCR clonal expansion, fell below healthy controls, whereas HTLV-1-associated myelopathy showed the most.

Time point meaning: longitudinal time-point 1 (baseline). As for the cDNA, it was generated by 5'RACE with 10-nucleotide random UMIs. TCRdb fed the 5' RACE reads into MiXCR, producing one record per CDR3 protein. Of tens of thousands of distinct CDR3 sequences in the sample, roughly 15% were seen once. This clonotype was picked up many times. What it binds is unknown. The CDR3 is made up of 15 amino acids. After removal of 0 bases from V and 2 bases from J, the junction contained 4 bases not matched to a gene. Germline CDR1 and CDR2: ENHRY and SYGVKD. The chain employs TRBV10-3 and TRBJ2-7; TRBD1 matches 7 bases. What was sequenced was PBMCs. The TCR sequence derives from a female donor with HTLV-1-associated myelopathy (HAM/TSP). Here the CDR3 DNA reads TGTGCCATCAGTGAGTCGATGACAGGGCCCTACGAGCAGTACTTC. Protein product: CAISESMTGPYEQYF.